This T cell receptor beta chain was documented in a study of blood T cell repertoires in COVID-19 (dated by TCRdb to the early 2020s). Regarding the study in general: Samples covering the acute and convalescent phases of COVID-19 were provided by collaborators in the United States, Italy and Spain. Sample metadata almost always included a de-identified subject ID, COVID-19 status, age in years and sex. The material from the prospective study consisted of cDNA or gDNA derived from T cells, B-cell-depleted T cells, or PBMCs. Where HLA class I and class II types were available, the types were taken from metadata supplied by the sample provider, not from assay-based typing. Subjects who had been exposed to COVID-19, were actively infected with it, or had recovered from it provided the deeply sampled blood TCRbeta repertoires that made up the dataset. Samples came from the ongoing ImmuneRACE study (first 160 participants) plus 1,254 subjects from 6 global collaborators. The repertoires were released in a freely available public database meant as a resource for research on the immune response to SARS-CoV-2. What the study reported, not specific to this receptor: The quantity of clinical and demographic metadata differed by source and by participant and was supplied without curation.

One collaborating source in Seattle enrolled patients during active infection and followed them longitudinally through the course of disease. Whole blood was collected in K2EDTA tubes by collaborating institutions according to the institutions' own protocols. For TCRbeta analysis, collaborator samples were shipped as frozen whole blood, as isolated PBMCs, or as DNA extracted from either sample type. This clone was seen only a few times. Its recognized antigen is unknown. Base-call qualities are not available, and no considerably larger clone is one nucleotide away. TCRbeta CDR3 regions were amplified from genomic DNA using the immunoSEQ Assay, a bias-controlled multiplex PCR. Turning to the authors' computational methods: The number of nucleated cells in each sample was estimated from the amplification of reference gene primers within the assay. To quantify the absolute abundance of each unique TCRbeta CDR3 rearrangement, sequence reads were collapsed and filtered. For each sample, productive Simpson clonality was calculated as the square root of Simpson's diversity index over productive rearrangements. TCRdb provides this immuneACCESS table in a form limited to in-frame rearrangements. Some clones are lacking; in checked studies, under half of them reflect an unresolved V gene, and why the rest are absent is not known. That table supplies the V and J calls and clone size; D and trimming were determined from the DNA. Present in this sample are 250,000 to 300,000 clones, around 85% of which were seen just once. The top ten clones comprise 10% to 15% of the sample.

For CDR1 and CDR2, the germline V gene (reference sequence) lists LNHDA and SQIVND. The cysteine opens and the phenylalanine closes a CDR3 of 14 amino acids. Of all the DNA, just the CDR3 is kept, 42 bases in frame from base 1. The V end loses 5 bases and the J end loses 3 bases, and a stretch of 10 bases separates them. Recombination joined TRBV19 with TRBJ1-4; no D segment can be confidently identified. The sequence derives from a woman aged 30 to 39 with COVID-19, enrolled during active disease. Sequencing input: peripheral blood. The CDR3: CASSLQNPNEKLFF. The bases are TGTGCCAGTAGTCTTCAGAACCCTAATGAAAAACTGTTTTTT.